These 13 T cell receptor beta chains share one sample of origin, sequenced in a study of blood T cell repertoires in COVID-19. Sequencing used immunoSEQ multiplex PCR; TCRdb keeps in-frame clones, though not all of them. This sample has around 100,000 clones; about nine tenths occur once, and the top ten carry about 4.5%. The sequenced sample consisted of peripheral blood. All receptors come from a man aged 35-49 years with acute or convalescent COVID-19.

The rearrangement joins TRBV30 to TRBJ2-7, with TRBD1 as a possible D gene (6 bases). The CDR3 contains 14 residues. The germline V gene has CDR1 GTSNPN and CDR2 SVGIG (reference sequence). Trimming shortened V by 0 bases and J by 1 base, and 10 bases separated the two germline ends. CDR3 residues: CAWSVRRGSYEQYF. Written as DNA, the CDR3 is TGTGCCTGGAGTGTACGCAGGGGTTCCTACGAGCAGTACTTC.

The J gene is TRBJ2-7, the V gene TRBV2; 7 bases are shared with TRBD1. CDR3 length: 14 amino acids. Germline assignment: CDR1 SNHLY and CDR2 FYNNEI. J gave up 0 bases and V 6 bases, and 5 bases lay outside the gene matches. The DNA for the CDR3 is TGTGCCAGCAGGGGGACAGTAAGCTCCTACGAGCAGTACTTC. Encoded protein: CASRGTVSSYEQYF.

This chain links TRBV18 with TRBJ1-3; 7 bases map to TRBD1. This CDR3 is 15 amino acids long. Trimming removed 3 bases from V and 4 bases from J; junction bases left unmatched: 6. Germline-derived CDR1 and CDR2 are KGHSH and LQKENI. Here the CDR3 DNA reads TGTGCCAGCTCACCTCAGAGGGGGCCCGGAAACACCATATATTTT. It codes for CASSPQRGPGNTIYF.

The chain employs TRBV7-3 and TRBJ1-2; D perhaps matches TRBD1 (6 bases). The CDR3 has 13 residues. Trimming took 5 bases from V and 7 from J, leaving 14 bases between them. Germline V gene data show CDR1 as SGHTA and CDR2 as FQGTGA. CDR3 nucleotides: TGTGCCAGCAGCGAGGACAGCGATGCTGGCTACACCTTC. Translated, it gives CASSEDSDAGYTF. The entire variable domain, with the rest obtained from reference TRBV7-3 and TRBJ1-2, is as follows: GAGVSQTPSNKVTEKGKYVELRCDPISGHTALYWYRQSLGQGPEFLIYFQGTGAADDSGLPNDRFFAVRPEGSVSTLKIQRTERGDSAVYLCASSEDSDAGYTFGSGTRLTVV.

The chain recombines TRBV2 with TRBJ2-1, with 15 bases aligning to TRBD2. The CDR3 is 17 amino acids. Germline CDR1 and CDR2: SNHLY and FYNNEI. J lost 8 bases, V lost 5 bases, and 10 bases had no gene match. The CDR3 DNA reads as TGTGCCAGCAGTACGAGGACTAGCGGGGGGGCCTTAGATGAGCAGTTCTTC. Translated, it gives CASSTRTSGGALDEQFF.

This clone was recorded once. The rearrangement uses TRBV9 and TRBJ2-1; TRBD2 aligns across 16 bases. Germline V gene lookup returns CDR1 SGDLS and CDR2 YYNGEE. The CDR3 totals 19 residues. V trimming: 0 bases; J trimming: 6 bases; junction bases outside the gene matches: 9. DNA for the CDR3: TGTGCCAGCAGCGTAGGCGGGACTAGCGGGAGGGTATGGGGCAATGAGCAGTTCTTC. Its protein product is CASSVGGTSGRVWGNEQFF. Combining the CDR3 with reference TRBV9 and TRBJ2-1 gives the whole variable domain DSGVTQTPKHLITATGQRVTLRCSPRSGDLSVYWYQQSLDQGLQFLIQYYNGEERAKGNILERFSAQQFPDLHSELNLSSLELGDSALYFCASSVGGTSGRVWGNEQFFGPGTRLTVL.

In its sample, this clone was seen a few times. At the DNA level, this CDR3 is encoded by other sequences in the same sample as well. The chain links TRBV30 to TRBJ1-2; maybe TRBD1 (5 bases). This CDR3 spans 13 amino acids. The V end lost 0 bases, the J end lost 4 bases, and 9 bases lay between the germline ends. Germline CDR1 and CDR2: GTSNPN and SVGIG (reference sequence). CDR3 amino acids: CAWSVSQGYGYTF. The DNA for the CDR3 is TGTGCCTGGAGTGTAAGCCAGGGCTATGGCTACACCTTC.

The V gene is TRBV18, the J gene TRBJ1-4; D gene ambiguous. The ends were cut back, 6 bases at V and 4 bases at J, with 18 bases in the middle. The germline V gene encodes CDR1 KGHSH and CDR2 LQKENI. The CDR3 length is 16 residues. The chain's CDR3 is CASSRQAPGYNEKLFF. The CDR3 nucleotides are TGTGCCAGCTCGCGCCAGGCTCCGGGATATAATGAAAAACTGTTTTTT. Full variable domain (outside the CDR3, taken from reference TRBV18 and TRBJ1-4): NAGVMQNPRHLVRRRGQEARLRCSPMKGHSHVYWYRQLPEEGLKFMVYLQKENIIDESGMPKERFSAEFPKEGPSILRIQQVVRGDSAAYFCASSRQAPGYNEKLFFGSGTQLSVL.

The rearrangement joins TRBV6-5 to TRBJ1-1; D is perhaps TRBD1 (6 bases). V lost 2 bases and J 4 bases, leaving 14 bases between the germline ends. The CDR3 contains 15 residues. Germline loops: CDR1 MNHEY, CDR2 SVGAGI. The CDR3 bases are TGTGCCAGCAGTTACCAAGGACAGACGTTCACTGAAGCTTTCTTT. Amino acid sequence: CASSYQGQTFTEAFF.

This chain connects TRBV6-6 to TRBJ1-5; TRBD1 matches at 8 bases. The CDR3 loop spans 16 amino acids. V lost 4 bases, J lost 7 bases, and 12 bases stayed unmatched. CDR1 MNHNY and CDR2 SVGAGI come from the germline V gene (reference sequence). The CDR3 DNA sequence: TGTGCCAGCAGTTTCGACACCAGGGGGCGGGAGCAGCCCCAGCATTTT. Encoded protein: CASSFDTRGREQPQHF.

This chain links TRBV5-4 with TRBJ1-1; 10 bases align to TRBD1. The CDR3 totals 15 residues. CDR1 SGHNT and CDR2 YYREEE come from the germline V gene (reference sequence). The J segment lost 1 base and the V segment lost 5 bases, leaving 5 bases of the junction unmatched. The DNA of the CDR3 is TGTGCCAGCAGGCGACAGGGGGCAACGAACACTGAAGCTTTCTTT. This gives the protein CASRRQGATNTEAFF.

This chain links TRBV30 with TRBJ1-1; D is ambiguous. Trimming stripped 5 bases from V and 1 base from J, with 8 bases between. The CDR3 contains 12 residues. In germline, CDR1 is GTSNPN, CDR2 SVGIG (reference sequence). DNA of the CDR3: TGTGCCTGGGATCAACAGAACACTGAAGCTTTCTTT. Translation: CAWDQQNTEAFF.

This clone was detected only once. The chain employs TRBV9 and TRBJ1-5; D is perhaps TRBD1 (6 bases). Germline CDR1 SGDLS, CDR2 YYNGEE. The CDR3 is made up of 15 amino acids. Trimming shortened V by 2 bases and J by 1 base, and 10 bases separated the two germline ends. CDR3 coding DNA: TGTGCCAGCAGCGTGGCGGACAGCAGCAATCAGCCCCAGCATTTT. This gives the protein CASSVADSSNQPQHF.